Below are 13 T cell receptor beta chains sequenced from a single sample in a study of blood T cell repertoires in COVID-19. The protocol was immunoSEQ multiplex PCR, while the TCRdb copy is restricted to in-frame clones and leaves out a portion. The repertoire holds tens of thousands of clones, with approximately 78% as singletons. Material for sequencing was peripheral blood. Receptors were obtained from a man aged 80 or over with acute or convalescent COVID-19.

Here the CDR3 DNA reads TGTGCCAGCAGCTCTCGGGGGAGCGGTACCGGGGAGCTGTTTTTT. This encodes CASSSRGSGTGELFF. This chain links TRBV7-3 with TRBJ2-2; TRBD2 is a possible D gene (6 bases). The V end lost 4 bases, the J end lost 5 bases, and 14 bases lay between the germline ends. From germline, CDR1 is SGHTA and CDR2 FQGTGA. This CDR3 is built from 15 residues.

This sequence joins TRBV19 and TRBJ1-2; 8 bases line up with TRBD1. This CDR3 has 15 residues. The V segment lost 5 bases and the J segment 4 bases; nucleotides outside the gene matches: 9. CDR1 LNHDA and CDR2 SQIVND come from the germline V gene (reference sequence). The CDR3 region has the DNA TGTGCCAGTAGTGTTGGACAGGGTGAGAGCTATGGCTACACCTTC. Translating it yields CASSVGQGESYGYTF.

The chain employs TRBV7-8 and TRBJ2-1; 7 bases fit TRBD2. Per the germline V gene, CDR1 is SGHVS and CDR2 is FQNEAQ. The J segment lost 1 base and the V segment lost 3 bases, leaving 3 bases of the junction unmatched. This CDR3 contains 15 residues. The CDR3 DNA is TGTGCCAGCAGCTTCCGAGCGGGATCCTACAATGAGCAGTTCTTC. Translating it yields CASSFRAGSYNEQFF.

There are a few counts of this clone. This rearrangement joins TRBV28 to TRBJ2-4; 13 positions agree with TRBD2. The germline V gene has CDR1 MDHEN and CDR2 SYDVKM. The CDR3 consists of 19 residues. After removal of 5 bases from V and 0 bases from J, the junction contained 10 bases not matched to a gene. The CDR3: CASSQGLAGEWTAKNIQYF. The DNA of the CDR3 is TGTGCCAGCAGTCAAGGACTAGCGGGAGAGTGGACAGCCAAAAACATTCAGTACTTC.

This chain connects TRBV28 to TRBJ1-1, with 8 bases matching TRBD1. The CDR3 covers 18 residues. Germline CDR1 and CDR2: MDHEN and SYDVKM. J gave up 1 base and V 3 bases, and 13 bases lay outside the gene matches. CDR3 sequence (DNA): TGTGCCAGCAGTTTTTGGCCTTCTTCCGACAGGGGGAACACTGAAGCTTTCTTT. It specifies CASSFWPSSDRGNTEAFF.

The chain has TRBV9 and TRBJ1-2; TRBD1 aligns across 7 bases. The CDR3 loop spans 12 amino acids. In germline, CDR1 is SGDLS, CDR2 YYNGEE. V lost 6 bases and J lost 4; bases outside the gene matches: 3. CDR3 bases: TGTGCCAGCACCCGGGACAGCTATGGCTACACCTTC. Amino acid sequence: CASTRDSYGYTF.

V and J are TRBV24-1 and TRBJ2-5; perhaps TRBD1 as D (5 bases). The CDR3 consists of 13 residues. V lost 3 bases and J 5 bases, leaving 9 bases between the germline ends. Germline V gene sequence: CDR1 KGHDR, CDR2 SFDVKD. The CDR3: CATSDPGRETQYF. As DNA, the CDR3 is TGTGCCACCAGTGATCCAGGGCGCGAGACCCAGTACTTC.

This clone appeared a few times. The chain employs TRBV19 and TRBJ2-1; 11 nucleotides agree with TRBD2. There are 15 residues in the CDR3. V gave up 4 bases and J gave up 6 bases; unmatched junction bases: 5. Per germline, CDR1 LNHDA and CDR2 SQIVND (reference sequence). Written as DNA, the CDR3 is TGTGCCAGTAGTACTAGCGGGGGGAGGGGCAATGAGCAGTTCTTC. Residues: CASSTSGGRGNEQFF.

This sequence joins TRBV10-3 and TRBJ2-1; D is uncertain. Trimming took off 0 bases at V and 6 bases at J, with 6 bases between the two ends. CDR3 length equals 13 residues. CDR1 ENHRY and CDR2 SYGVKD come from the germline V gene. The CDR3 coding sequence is TGTGCCATCAGTGAGTCGACTCCCAATGAGCAGTTCTTC. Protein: CAISESTPNEQFF.

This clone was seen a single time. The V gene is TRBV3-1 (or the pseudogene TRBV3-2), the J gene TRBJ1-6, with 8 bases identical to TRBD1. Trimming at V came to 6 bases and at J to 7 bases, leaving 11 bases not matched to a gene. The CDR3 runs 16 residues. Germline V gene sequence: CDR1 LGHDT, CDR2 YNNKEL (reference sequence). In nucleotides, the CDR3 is TGTGCCAGCAGTGCGCAGGGGGCAGTTGGGAATTCACCCCTCCACTTT. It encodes CASSAQGAVGNSPLHF.

This chain's CDR3 is CASTFSRTSGGRSTGELFF. Written as DNA, the CDR3 is TGTGCCAGCACCTTCTCCAGGACTAGCGGCGGACGGAGCACCGGGGAGCTGTTTTTT. The chain employs TRBV28 and TRBJ2-2, with 10 bases aligning to TRBD2. The CDR3 spans 19 residues. With 7 bases clipped from V and 4 bases from J, the junction kept 18 bases outside the gene matches. From germline, CDR1 is MDHEN and CDR2 SYDVKM. Supplemented by reference TRBV28 and TRBJ2-2, the full variable domain reads DVKVTQSSRYLVKRTGEKVFLECVQDMDHENMFWYRQDPGLGLRLIYFSYDVKMKEKGDIPEGYSVSREKKERFSLILESASTNQTSMYLCASTFSRTSGGRSTGELFFGEGSRLTVL.

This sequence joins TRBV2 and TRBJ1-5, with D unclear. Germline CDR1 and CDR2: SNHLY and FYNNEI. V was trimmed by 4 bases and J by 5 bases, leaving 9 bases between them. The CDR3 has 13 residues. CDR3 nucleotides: TGTGCCAGCAGTGTGAATACTTATCAGCCCCAGCATTTT. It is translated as CASSVNTYQPQHF.

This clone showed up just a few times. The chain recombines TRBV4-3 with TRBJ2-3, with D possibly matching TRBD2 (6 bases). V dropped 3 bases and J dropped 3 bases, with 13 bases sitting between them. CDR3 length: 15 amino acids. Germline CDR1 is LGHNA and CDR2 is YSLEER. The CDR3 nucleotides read TGCGCCAGCAGCCATCTCCGGGACTCGACAGATACGCAGTATTTT. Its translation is CASSHLRDSTDTQYF.